This TCR beta chain emerged from a study of T cells in Graves' hyperthyroidism and ophthalmopathy. There were TCR beta CDR3 regions amplified from RNA transcripts. TCR CDR3 regions were first amplified by RT-PCR with HTBI primers. TCRdb passed the multiplex PCR reads through MiXCR, listing each CDR3 protein once. Of 400,000 to 550,000 distinct CDR3 sequences in the sample, roughly a quarter were seen once. CDR3 length: 15 residues. Trimming took off 5 bases at V and 0 bases at J, with 14 bases between the two ends. CDR1 is DFQATT, CDR2 SNEGSKA, per germline (reference sequence). This clonotype came up many times. The source of the PBMCs was 8 to 10 ml of fresh peripheral blood.

The chain employs TRBV20-1 and TRBJ1-5; perhaps TRBD1 as D (5 bases). This clonotype was obtained from a woman under 40 with Graves' ophthalmopathy. Material for sequencing was blood. This CDR3 reads CSAGGGIYSNQPQHF. The CDR3 bases are TGCAGTGCTGGGGGGGGAATATATAGCAATCAGCCCCAGCATTTT.